This T cell receptor beta chain was documented in a study of persistence of HIV-infected CD4 T cells. Study-level points and caveats: Antigen-responding cells were enriched for degenerate expanded CDR3beta sequences. TCR analyses could not target the rare provirus-carrying CMV-responding cells.

A remark on this clone: What it recognizes is unknown.

The V end was cut by 0 bases, the J end by 1 base, with 5 bases between. Per the germline V gene, CDR1 is SGHDT and CDR2 is YYEEEE. The CDR3 covers 13 residues. Sequencing used immunoSEQ version 4 in survey mode. Profiling relied on immunoSEQ multiplex PCR, and the TCRdb table lists in-frame clones only, not all of them. The data show some 30,000 clones, more than 75% seen once. The stimulus was lysate of CMV-infected fibroblasts, around 10 ug/mL. CD40L/CD69 double-negative CD45RO-high memory CD4+ T cells were collected. The chain uses TRBV5-6 and TRBJ2-7, with no clear D. The sequence derives from an adult woman with HIV who was CMV-seropositive. The sequences come from CD4+ T cells sorted from PBMCs after roughly 19-hour stimulation, collected from a patient who received antiretroviral therapy. Written as DNA, the CDR3 is TGTGCCAGCAGCTTGGAACTATCCTACGAGCAGTACTTC. It encodes CASSLELSYEQYF.